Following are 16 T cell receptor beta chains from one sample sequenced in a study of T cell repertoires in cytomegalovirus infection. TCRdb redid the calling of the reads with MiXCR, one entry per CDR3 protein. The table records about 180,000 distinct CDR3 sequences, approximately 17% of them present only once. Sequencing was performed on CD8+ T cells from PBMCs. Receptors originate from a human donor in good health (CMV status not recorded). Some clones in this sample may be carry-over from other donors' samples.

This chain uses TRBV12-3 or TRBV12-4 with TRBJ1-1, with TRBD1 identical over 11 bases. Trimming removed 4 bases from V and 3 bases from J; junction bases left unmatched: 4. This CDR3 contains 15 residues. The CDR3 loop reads CASSWDRGIHTEAFF. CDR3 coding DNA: TGTGCCAGCAGTTGGGACAGGGGGATACACACTGAAGCTTTCTTT.

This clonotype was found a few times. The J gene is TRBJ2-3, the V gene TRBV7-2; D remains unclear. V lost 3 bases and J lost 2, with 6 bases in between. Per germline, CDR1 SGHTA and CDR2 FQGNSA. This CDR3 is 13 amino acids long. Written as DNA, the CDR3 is TGTGCCAGCAGCTTTCTCCTCACAGATACGCAGTATTTT. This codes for CASSFLLTDTQYF. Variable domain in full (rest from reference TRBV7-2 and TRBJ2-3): GAGVSQSPSNKVTEKGKDVELRCDPISGHTALYWYRQSLGQGLEFLIYFQGNSAPDKSGLPSDRFSAERTGGSVSTLTIQRTQQEDSAVYLCASSFLLTDTQYFGPGTRLTVL.

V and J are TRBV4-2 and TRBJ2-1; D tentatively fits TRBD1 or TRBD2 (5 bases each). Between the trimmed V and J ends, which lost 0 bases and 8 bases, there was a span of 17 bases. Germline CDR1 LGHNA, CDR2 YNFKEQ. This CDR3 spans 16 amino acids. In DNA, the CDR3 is TGTGCCAGCAGCCAAGATAGGGACGGCCTCCGTCATGAGCAGTTCTTC. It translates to CASSQDRDGLRHEQFF.

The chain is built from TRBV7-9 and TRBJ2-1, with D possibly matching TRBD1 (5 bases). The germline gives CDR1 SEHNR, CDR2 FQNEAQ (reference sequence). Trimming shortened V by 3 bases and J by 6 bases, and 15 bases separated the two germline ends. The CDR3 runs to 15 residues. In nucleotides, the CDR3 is TGTGCCAGCAGCTTTGACCCAGGGTCAATCAATGAGCAGTTCTTC. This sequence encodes CASSFDPGSINEQFF. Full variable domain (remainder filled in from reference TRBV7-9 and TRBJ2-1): DTGVSQNPRHKITKRGQNVTFRCDPISEHNRLYWYRQTLGQGPEFLTYFQNEAQLEKSRLLSDRFSAERPKGSFSTLEIQRTEQGDSAMYLCASSFDPGSINEQFFGPGTRLTVL.

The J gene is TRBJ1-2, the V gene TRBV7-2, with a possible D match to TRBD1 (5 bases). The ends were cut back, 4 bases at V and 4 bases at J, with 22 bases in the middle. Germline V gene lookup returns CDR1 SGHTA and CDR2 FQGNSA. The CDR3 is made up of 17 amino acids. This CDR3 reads CASSSSIGAKVSYGYTF. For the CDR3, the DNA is TGTGCCAGCAGCTCATCCATAGGGGCTAAAGTTTCCTATGGCTACACCTTC.

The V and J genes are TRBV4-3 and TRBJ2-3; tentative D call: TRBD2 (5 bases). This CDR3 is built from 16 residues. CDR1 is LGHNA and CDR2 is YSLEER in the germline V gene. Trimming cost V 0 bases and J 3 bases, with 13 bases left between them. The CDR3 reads CASSQDKGLATDTQYF. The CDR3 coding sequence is TGCGCCAGCAGCCAAGATAAAGGGTTAGCGACAGATACGCAGTATTTT.

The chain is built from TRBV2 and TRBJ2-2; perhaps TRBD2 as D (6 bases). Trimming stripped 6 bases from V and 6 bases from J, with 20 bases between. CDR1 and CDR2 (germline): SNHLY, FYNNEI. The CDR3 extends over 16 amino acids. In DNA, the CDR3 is TGTGCCAGCAGCGAGACCGGGACTTCTCGTTCCGGGGAGCTGTTTTTT. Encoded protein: CASSETGTSRSGELFF.

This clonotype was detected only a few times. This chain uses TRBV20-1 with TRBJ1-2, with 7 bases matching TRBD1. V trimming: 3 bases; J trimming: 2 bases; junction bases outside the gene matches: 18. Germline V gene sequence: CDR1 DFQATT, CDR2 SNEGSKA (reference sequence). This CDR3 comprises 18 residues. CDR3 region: CSASTSVPDRASNYGYTF. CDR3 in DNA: TGCAGTGCTAGCACCTCCGTTCCCGACAGGGCCTCCAACTATGGCTACACCTTC.

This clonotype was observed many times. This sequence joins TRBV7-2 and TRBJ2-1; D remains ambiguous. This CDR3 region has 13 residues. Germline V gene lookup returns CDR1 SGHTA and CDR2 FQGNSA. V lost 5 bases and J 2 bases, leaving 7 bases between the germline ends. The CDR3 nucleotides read TGTGCCAGCAGCACAAGAGCCTACAATGAGCAGTTCTTC. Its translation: CASSTRAYNEQFF.

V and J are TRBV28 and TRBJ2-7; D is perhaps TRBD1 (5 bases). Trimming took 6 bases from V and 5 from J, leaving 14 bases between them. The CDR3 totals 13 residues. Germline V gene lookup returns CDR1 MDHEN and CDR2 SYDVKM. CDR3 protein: CASSRFGANEQYF. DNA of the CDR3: TGTGCCAGCAGCAGATTTGGGGCAAACGAGCAGTACTTC.

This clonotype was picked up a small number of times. The CDR3, as DNA: TGCAGCGTTGCAGTGGGAAAGTACACTGAAGCTTTCTTT. Translated: CSVAVGKYTEAFF. This chain joins TRBV29-1 and TRBJ1-1, with no clear D. CDR1 is SQVTM and CDR2 is ANQGSEA in the germline V gene. This CDR3 comprises 13 residues. Trimming shortened V by 4 bases and J by 3 bases, and 12 bases separated the two germline ends.

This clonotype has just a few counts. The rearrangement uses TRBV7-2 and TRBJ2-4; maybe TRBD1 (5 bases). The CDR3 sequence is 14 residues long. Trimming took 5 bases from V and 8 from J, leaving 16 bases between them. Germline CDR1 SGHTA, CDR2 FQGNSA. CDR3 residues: CASSPPRVDDIQYF. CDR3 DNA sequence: TGTGCCAGCAGCCCCCCCAGGGTCGACGACATTCAGTACTTC.

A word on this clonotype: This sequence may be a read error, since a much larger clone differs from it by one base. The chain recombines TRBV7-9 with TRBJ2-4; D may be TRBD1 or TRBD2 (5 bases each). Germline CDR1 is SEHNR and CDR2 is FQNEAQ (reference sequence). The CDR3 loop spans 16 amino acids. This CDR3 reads CASSDPGRVGKNSQYF. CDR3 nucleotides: TGTGCCAGCAGCGACCCAGGGAGAGTCGGCAAAAACAGTCAGTACTTC. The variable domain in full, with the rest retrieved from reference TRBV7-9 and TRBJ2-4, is DTGVSQNPRHKITKRGQNVTFRCDPISEHNRLYWYRQTLGQGPEFLTYFQNEAQLEKSRLLSDRFSAERPKGSFSTLEIQRTEQGDSAMYLCASSDPGRVGKNSQYFGAGTRLSVL.

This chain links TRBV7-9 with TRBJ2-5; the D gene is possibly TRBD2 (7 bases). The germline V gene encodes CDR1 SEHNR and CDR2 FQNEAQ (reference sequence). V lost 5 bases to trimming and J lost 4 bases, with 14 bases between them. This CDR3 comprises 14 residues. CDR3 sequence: CASSPAGAAETQYF. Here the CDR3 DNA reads TGTGCCAGCAGCCCGGCGGGGGCGGCAGAGACCCAGTACTTC.

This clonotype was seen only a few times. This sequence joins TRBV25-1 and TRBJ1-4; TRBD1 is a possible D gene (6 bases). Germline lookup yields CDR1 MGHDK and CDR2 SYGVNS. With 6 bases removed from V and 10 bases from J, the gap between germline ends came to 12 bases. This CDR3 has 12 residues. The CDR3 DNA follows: TGTGCCAGCAGGGACAGATACGGAAAACTGTTTTTT. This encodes CASRDRYGKLFF.

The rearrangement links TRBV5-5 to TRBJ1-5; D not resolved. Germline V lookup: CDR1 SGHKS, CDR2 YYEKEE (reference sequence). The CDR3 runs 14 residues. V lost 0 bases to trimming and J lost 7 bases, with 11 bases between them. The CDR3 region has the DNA TGTGCCAGCAGCTTGGTATTAGCGGGCCAGCCCCAGCATTTT. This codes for CASSLVLAGQPQHF.